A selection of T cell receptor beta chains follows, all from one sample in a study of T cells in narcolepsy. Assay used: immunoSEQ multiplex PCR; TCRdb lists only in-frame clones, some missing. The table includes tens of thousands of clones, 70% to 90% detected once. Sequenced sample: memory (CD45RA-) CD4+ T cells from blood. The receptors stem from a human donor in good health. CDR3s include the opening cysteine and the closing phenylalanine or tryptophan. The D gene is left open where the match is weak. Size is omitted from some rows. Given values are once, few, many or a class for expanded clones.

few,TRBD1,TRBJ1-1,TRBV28,CASSEPQGANTEAFF,TGTGCCAGCAGCGAACCCCAGGGGGCGAACACTGAAGCTTTCTTT
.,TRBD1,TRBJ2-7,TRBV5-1,CASSRGQGLRGEQYF,TGCGCCAGCAGCAGGGGACAGGGCCTCCGAGGAGAGCAGTACTTC
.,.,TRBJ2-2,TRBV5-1,CASSPDLTTGELFF,TGCGCCAGCAGCCCCGACCTGACCACCGGGGAGCTGTTTTTT
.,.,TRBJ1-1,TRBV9,CASSVRLGPNTEAFF,TGTGCCAGCAGCGTCCGACTGGGCCCGAACACTGAAGCTTTCTTT
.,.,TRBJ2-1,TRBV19,CASSINQWAYNEQFF,TGTGCCAGTAGTATTAACCAGTGGGCTTACAATGAGCAGTTCTTC
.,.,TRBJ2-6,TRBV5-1,CASSLRENSGANVLTF,TGCGCCAGCAGCTTGAGGGAGAACTCTGGGGCCAACGTCCTGACTTTC
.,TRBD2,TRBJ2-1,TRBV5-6,CASSSSGSSRYEQFF,TGTGCCAGCAGCTCAAGCGGGAGCTCGAGATATGAGCAGTTCTTC
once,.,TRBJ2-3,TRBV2,CASSQGSTDTQYF,TGTGCCAGCAGTCAGGGAAGCACAGATACGCAGTATTTT
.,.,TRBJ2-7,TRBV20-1,CSAQSSYEQYF,TGCAGTGCCCAAAGCTCCTACGAGCAGTACTTC
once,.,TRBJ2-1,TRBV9,CASSAGSGIQPRDEQFF,TGTGCCAGCAGCGCGGGGTCCGGGATCCAGCCTAGGGATGAGCAGTTCTTC
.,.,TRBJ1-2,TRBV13,CASSFARTVGYTF,TGTGCCAGCAGCTTCGCCCGAACGGTTGGCTACACCTTC
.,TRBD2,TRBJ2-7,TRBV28,CASRLAGYEQYF,TGTGCCAGCAGGTTAGCGGGCTACGAGCAGTACTTC
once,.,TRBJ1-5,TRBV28,CASSFSRVGRIGNQPQHF,TGTGCCAGCAGTTTCTCTAGGGTTGGACGGATTGGGAATCAGCCCCAGCATTTT
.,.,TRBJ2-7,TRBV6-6,CASSYGAGSSYEQYF,TGTGCCAGCAGTTACGGGGCAGGGTCTTCCTACGAGCAGTACTTC
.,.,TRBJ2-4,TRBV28,CASSFQGGGKNIQYF,TGTGCCAGCAGTTTCCAGGGGGGTGGAAAAAACATTCAGTACTTC
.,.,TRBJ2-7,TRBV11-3,CASSLAYSRGSKYEQYF,TGTGCCAGCAGCTTAGCATATTCAAGGGGGTCTAAGTACGAGCAGTACTTC
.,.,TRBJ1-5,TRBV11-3,CASSLDSGNGSNQPQHF,TGTGCCAGCAGCTTAGATTCAGGGAATGGTAGCAATCAGCCCCAGCATTTT
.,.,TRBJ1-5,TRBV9,CASSGQGYPNQPQHF,TGTGCCAGCAGCGGTCAGGGCTATCCCAATCAGCCCCAGCATTTT
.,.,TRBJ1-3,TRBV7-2,CASSRRDGNTIYF,TGTGCCAGCAGCCGCAGGGATGGAAACACCATATATTTT
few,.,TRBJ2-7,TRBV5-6,CASSDTGLGREQYF,TGTGCCAGCAGCGACACAGGGTTGGGACGCGAGCAGTACTTC
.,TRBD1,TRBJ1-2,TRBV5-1,CASSSDRVRYGYTF,TGCGCCAGCAGCTCTGACAGGGTTCGGTATGGCTACACCTTC
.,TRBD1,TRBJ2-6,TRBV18,CASSRDRVGGANVLTF,TGTGCCAGCTCACGGGACAGGGTTGGTGGGGCCAACGTCCTGACTTTC
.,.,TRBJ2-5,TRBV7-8,CASSLRWGVGEETQYF,TGTGCCAGCAGCTTACGGTGGGGAGTTGGAGAGGAGACCCAGTACTTC
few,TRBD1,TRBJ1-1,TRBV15,CATSTSDRASAGAFF,TGTGCCACCAGCACATCTGACAGGGCTAGTGCGGGGGCTTTCTTT
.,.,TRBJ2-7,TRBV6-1,CASSERTAYEQYF,TGTGCCAGCAGTGAACGGACAGCCTACGAGCAGTACTTC
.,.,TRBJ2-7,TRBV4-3,CASSQVINSYEQYF,TGCGCCAGCAGCCAAGTGATCAATAGCTACGAGCAGTACTTC
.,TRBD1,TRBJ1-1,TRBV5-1,CASSLTGVTEAFF,TGCGCCAGCAGCTTGACAGGGGTTACTGAAGCTTTCTTT
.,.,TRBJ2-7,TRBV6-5,CASGWEAEQYF,TGTGCCAGCGGATGGGAGGCCGAGCAGTACTTC
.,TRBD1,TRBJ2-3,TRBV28,CASNDRASTDTQYF,TGTGCCAGCAATGACAGGGCCAGCACAGATACGCAGTATTTT
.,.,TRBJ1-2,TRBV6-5,CASSPTRDGYGYTF,TGTGCCAGCAGTCCAACCCGGGACGGATATGGCTACACCTTC
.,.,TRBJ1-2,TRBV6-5,CASSEGSGSGLYTF,TGTGCCAGCAGTGAAGGATCAGGGTCTGGACTCTACACCTTC
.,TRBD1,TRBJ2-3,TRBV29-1,CSVKQGSTDTQYF,TGCAGCGTGAAACAGGGGTCCACAGATACGCAGTATTTT
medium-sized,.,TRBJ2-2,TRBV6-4,CASSASPGTGELFF,TGTGCCAGCAGTGCCTCACCGGGCACCGGGGAGCTGTTTTTT
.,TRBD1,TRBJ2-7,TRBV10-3,CAISGQGASNEQYF,TGTGCCATCAGTGGACAGGGGGCTAGCAACGAGCAGTACTTC
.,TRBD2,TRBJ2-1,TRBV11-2,CASSTQSGGFYNEQFF,TGTGCCAGCAGCACCCAGAGCGGGGGTTTTTACAATGAGCAGTTCTTC
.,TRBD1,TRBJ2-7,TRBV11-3,CASSSSADRVTYEQYF,TGTGCCAGCAGCTCCTCAGCTGACAGGGTCACCTACGAGCAGTACTTC
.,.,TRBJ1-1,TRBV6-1,CASNYLARDTEAFF,TGTGCCAGCAACTATTTAGCCAGAGACACTGAAGCTTTCTTT
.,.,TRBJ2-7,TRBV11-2,CASSLDRAGSYEQYF,TGTGCCAGCAGCTTAGATCGGGCCGGCTCCTACGAGCAGTACTTC
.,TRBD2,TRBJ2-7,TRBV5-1,CASSAGLAVPYEQYF,TGCGCCAGCAGCGCGGGACTAGCGGTACCCTACGAGCAGTACTTC
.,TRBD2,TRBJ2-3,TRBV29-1,CSVRTSGSWADTQYF,TGCAGCGTGCGGACTAGCGGGAGTTGGGCAGATACGCAGTATTTT
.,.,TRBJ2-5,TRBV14,CASSQELGGLGETQYF,TGTGCCAGCAGCCAAGAACTTGGGGGCCTCGGAGAGACCCAGTACTTC
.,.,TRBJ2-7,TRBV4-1,CASSQVSGKNEQYF,TGCGCCAGCAGCCAAGTTTCAGGGAAGAACGAGCAGTACTTC
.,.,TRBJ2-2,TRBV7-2,CASAGLSTGELFF,TGTGCCAGCGCGGGGTTGAGCACCGGGGAGCTGTTTTTT
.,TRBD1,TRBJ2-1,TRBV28,CASSSPGQGAGEQFF,TGTGCCAGCAGTTCCCCGGGACAGGGGGCAGGGGAGCAGTTCTTC
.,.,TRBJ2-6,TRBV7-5,CARTPALSRQSRANVLTF,TGTGCCAGAACACCCGCGTTAAGTAGACAAAGTCGGGCCAACGTCCTGACTTTC
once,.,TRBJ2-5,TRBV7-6,CASSSEVGRETQYF,TGTGCCAGCAGCTCGGAGGTGGGGAGAGAGACCCAGTACTTC
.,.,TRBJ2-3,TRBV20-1,CSASGKTQYF,TGCAGTGCTAGCGGGAAAACGCAGTATTTT
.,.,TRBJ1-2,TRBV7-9,CASSLSDELANYGYTF,TGTGCCAGCAGCTTATCCGACGAATTAGCTAACTATGGCTACACCTTC
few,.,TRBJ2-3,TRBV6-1,CASSYTSNGDTQYF,TGTGCCAGCAGTTATACTAGCAATGGCGATACGCAGTATTTT
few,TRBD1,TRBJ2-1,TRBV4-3,CASSRQGRYNEQFF,TGCGCCAGCAGCCGACAGGGTCGTTACAATGAGCAGTTCTTC
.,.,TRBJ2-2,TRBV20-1,CSARDLGELFF,TGCAGTGCTAGAGATCTGGGGGAGCTGTTTTTT
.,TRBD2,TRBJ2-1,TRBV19,CASTGGRGNEQFF,TGTGCCAGTACGGGCGGGAGGGGCAATGAGCAGTTCTTC
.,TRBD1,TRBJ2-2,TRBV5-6,CASSKDRGPGELFF,TGTGCCAGCTCTAAGGACAGGGGACCCGGGGAGCTGTTTTTT
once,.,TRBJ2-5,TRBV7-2,CASSPGVTQYF,TGTGCCAGCAGCCCCGGGGTAACCCAGTACTTC
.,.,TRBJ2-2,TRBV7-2,CASSPSTGNTGELFF,TGTGCCAGCAGCCCGAGTACGGGGAACACCGGGGAGCTGTTTTTT
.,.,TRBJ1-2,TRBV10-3,CAISGGRSYGYTF,TGTGCCATCAGTGGTGGCAGGTCCTATGGCTACACCTTC
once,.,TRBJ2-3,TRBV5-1,CASSFQGDTQYF,TGCGCCAGCAGCTTCCAGGGTGATACGCAGTATTTT
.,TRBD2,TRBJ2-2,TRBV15,CATSRDLAGDRELFF,TGTGCCACCAGCAGAGATCTAGCGGGAGATCGGGAGCTGTTTTTT
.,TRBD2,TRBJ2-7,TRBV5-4,CASTPSGASGKGEQYF,TGTGCCAGCACCCCTTCAGGCGCTAGCGGGAAGGGCGAGCAGTACTTC